This TCR beta chain was sequenced for a study of cytomegalovirus exposure and HLA in healthy donors. General study results and limits: Indistinguishable V segments, including TRBV6-2 and TRBV6-3, were excluded. A later analysis reported that several of the most significant clusters appeared to be linked to common viral pathogens, among them Epstein-Barr virus.

Healthy bone marrow donors made up the donors. The CDR3 runs to 13 residues. V was cut by 5 bases and J by 0 bases, with 3 bases left in between. Germline V gene sequence: CDR1 SGHNT, CDR2 YYREEE (reference sequence). This clone was found a few times. What it binds is unknown. PCR amplification relied on 60 Vbeta primers (plus 13 Jbeta primers). Libraries were prepared by immunoSEQ multiplex PCR; TCRdb keeps only in-frame clonotypes and omits some of them. This table holds 130,000 or so clones, 80% to 90% found once. Sequences were obtained from PBMCs. The sequence was collected from a woman aged 18-35 years in good health and CMV-seropositive. V and J are TRBV5-4 and TRBJ2-6; D unclear. CDR3 in amino acids: CASRSSGANVLTF. The CDR3 nucleotides are TGTGCCAGCAGGAGCTCTGGGGCCAACGTCCTGACTTTC.